The 10 T cell receptor beta chains below come from one sample, sequenced in a study of blood T cells in healthy people across ages. The use of a sample-barcoded 5' primer and a J-beta primer mix characterized a second PCR of roughly 6 to 11 cycles. TCRdb re-analysed the 5' RACE reads in MiXCR, keeping a single row per CDR3 protein. This table has 600,000 to 800,000 distinct CDR3 sequences, roughly half appearing once. The sequencing input was blood. The source of these receptors is a woman aged 80 or over in good health.

The chain recombines TRBV7-6 with TRBJ2-5, with D tentatively TRBD1 (7 bases). This CDR3 has 15 amino acids. Trimming shortened V by 5 bases and J by 11 bases, and 24 bases separated the two germline ends. Germline CDR1 reads SGHVS; CDR2 reads FNYEAQ. CDR3: CASSARGVGSNEQYF. CDR3 coding DNA: TGTGCCAGCAGCGCCAGGGGGGTTGGGTCCAATGAGCAGTACTTC.

This clonotype was seen ten or more times. The chain is built from TRBV10-3 and TRBJ1-6, with TRBD1 matching 7 bases. The length of the CDR3 is 14 residues. Germline-derived CDR1 and CDR2 are ENHRY and SYGVKD. Trimming at V came to 6 bases and at J to 9 bases, leaving 8 bases not matched to a gene. CDR3 sequence: CAIRNMTGLSPLHF. The DNA for the CDR3 is TGTGCCATCAGAAATATGACAGGGCTTTCACCCCTCCACTTT.

V gene TRBV4-1 combines with J gene TRBJ2-7; D perhaps matches TRBD2 (5 bases). V lost 4 bases and J lost 0, with 13 bases in between. The CDR3 has 15 residues. Germline V lookup: CDR1 MGHRA, CDR2 YSYEKL. The CDR3 loop is CASSRPDSTSYEQYF. In DNA, the CDR3 is TGCGCCAGCAGCCGACCGGACTCGACCTCCTACGAGCAGTACTTC.

Concerning this clonotype itself: This could be a read error, since a much larger clone is one nucleotide away. The rearrangement uses TRBV18 and TRBJ2-7; TRBD2 aligns across 14 bases. The CDR3 is made up of 16 amino acids. With V trimmed by 5 bases and J by 6 bases, 9 bases remained unmatched. Germline CDR1 KGHSH, CDR2 LQKENI. The CDR3 sequence: CASSTPGTSGSREQYF. DNA for the CDR3: TGTGCCAGCTCAACCCCCGGGACTAGCGGGAGTCGCGAGCAGTACTTC.

This clonotype was observed a handful of times. Germline is not matched at one junction end, which may reflect a read error. The chain uses TRBV9 and TRBJ2-3, with 9 bases that match TRBD2. The CDR3 sequence is 15 residues long. The germline V gene has CDR1 SGDLS and CDR2 YYNGEE. The CDR3 DNA sequence: TGTGCCAGCAGCGTCAGTAGCGGGAGCACAGATACGCGGTATTTT. Residues: CASSVSSGSTDTRYF. The entire variable domain, with the rest obtained from reference TRBV9 and TRBJ2-3, is as follows: DSGVTQTPKHLITATGQRVTLRCSPRSGDLSVYWYQQSLDQGLQFLIQYYNGEERAKGNILERFSAQQFPDLHSELNLSSLELGDSALYFCASSVSSGSTDTRYFGPGTRLTVL.

This clonotype was observed once. The chain combines TRBV14 with TRBJ2-7; tentatively, D is TRBD1 (5 bases). V lost 2 bases and J lost 4, with 15 bases in between. CDR3 length: 15 amino acids. Looked up from germline, CDR1 is SGHDN and CDR2 is FVKESK. Here the CDR3 reads CASSQFGAISYEQYF. The CDR3 DNA reads TGTGCCAGCAGCCAATTTGGGGCTATTAGTTACGAGCAGTACTTC.

The rearrangement uses TRBV5-1 and TRBJ2-7, with D possibly matching TRBD1 (5 bases). Per the germline V gene, CDR1 is SGHRS and CDR2 is YFSETQ. The CDR3 consists of 14 residues. Trimming pared 0 bases from V and 2 bases from J, leaving 9 bases between. CDR3 coding DNA: TGCGCCAGCAGCTTGGTTCAGGGAACCTACGAGCAGTACTTC. Translation gives CASSLVQGTYEQYF.

In its sample, this clonotype was seen once. A read error is possible here, since a much larger clone lies one base away. This chain joins TRBV10-3 and TRBJ2-7; 8 nucleotides line up with TRBD2. This CDR3 region has 13 residues. Germline CDR1 and CDR2: ENHRY and SYGVKD. CDR3 sequence reads: CAIERERGNEQYF. The DNA of the CDR3 is TGTGCGATCGAGCGGGAGCGGGGGAATGAGCAGTACTTC.

V and J are TRBV6-5 and TRBJ2-1, with 9 positions matching TRBD2. This CDR3 has 16 residues. Germline V lookup: CDR1 MNHEY, CDR2 SVGAGI. V lost 2 bases to trimming and J lost 7 bases; unmatched junction nucleotides: 9. The CDR3, as DNA: TGTGCCAGCAGTTACGGGCCTCGGGCGGGAGGGAATGAGCAGTTCTTC. As protein: CASSYGPRAGGNEQFF.

This clonotype appeared many times. The CDR3 reads CASRTGRLGEQFF. In DNA form, the CDR3 reads TGTGCCAGCAGAACAGGGAGGCTGGGTGAGCAGTTCTTC. The gene calls are TRBV27 and TRBJ2-1; D possibly matches TRBD1 or TRBD2 (6 bases each). In germline, CDR1 is MNHEY, CDR2 SMNVEV (reference sequence). The CDR3 totals 13 residues. V dropped 6 bases and J dropped 9 bases, with 15 bases sitting between them.